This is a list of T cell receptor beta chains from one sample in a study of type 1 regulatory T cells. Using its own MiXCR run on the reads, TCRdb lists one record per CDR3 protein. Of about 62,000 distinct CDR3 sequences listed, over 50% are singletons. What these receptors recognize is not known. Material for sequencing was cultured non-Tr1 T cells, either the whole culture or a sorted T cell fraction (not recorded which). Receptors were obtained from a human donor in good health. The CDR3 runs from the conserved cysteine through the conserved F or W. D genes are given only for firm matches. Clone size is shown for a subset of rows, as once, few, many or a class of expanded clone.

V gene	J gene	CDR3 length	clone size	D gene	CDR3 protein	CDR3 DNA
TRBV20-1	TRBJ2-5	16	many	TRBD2	CSAPGTSGRAGETQYF	TGCAGTGCTCCGGGGACTAGCGGGAGGGCCGGGGAGACCCAGTACTTC
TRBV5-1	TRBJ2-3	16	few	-	CASSLRGGVRTDTQYF	TGCGCCAGCAGCTTGAGGGGGGGCGTCCGCACAGATACGCAGTATTTT
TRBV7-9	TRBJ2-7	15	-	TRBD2	CASSHLRGDTYEQYF	TGTGCCAGCAGCCATTTGCGGGGGGATACCTACGAGCAGTACTTC
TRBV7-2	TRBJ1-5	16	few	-	CASSLVAWPADQPQHF	TGTGCCAGCAGCTTAGTGGCTTGGCCAGCCGATCAGCCCCAGCATTTT
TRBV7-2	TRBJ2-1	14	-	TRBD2	CASSSGTSHNEQFF	TGTGCCAGCAGCTCCGGGACTAGCCACAATGAGCAGTTCTTC
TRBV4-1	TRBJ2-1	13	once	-	CASSQVIGEGQFF	TGCGCCAGCAGCCAAGTGATAGGTGAAGGGCAGTTCTTC
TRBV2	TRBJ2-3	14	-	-	CASSSTVSTDTQYF	TGTGCCAGCAGCTCGACGGTTAGCACAGATACGCAGTATTTT
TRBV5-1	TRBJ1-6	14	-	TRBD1	CASSTDRGFSPLHF	TGCGCCAGCAGCACGGACAGGGGGTTTTCACCCCTCCACTTT
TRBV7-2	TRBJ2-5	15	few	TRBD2	CASSRGTSGSGTQYF	TGTGCCAGCAGCCGAGGGACTAGCGGGAGTGGGACCCAGTACTTC
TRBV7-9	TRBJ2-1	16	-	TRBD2	CASSLRGDKGHNEQFF	TGTGCCAGCAGCTTACGGGGGGATAAGGGTCACAATGAGCAGTTCTTC
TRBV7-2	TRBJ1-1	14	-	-	CASTKAGMNTEAFF	TGTGCCAGCACCAAAGCGGGGATGAACACTGAAGCTTTCTTT
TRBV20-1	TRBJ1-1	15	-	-	CRPSPEGLSNTEAFF	TGCAGGCCCTCCCCCGAGGGGCTCTCGAACACTGAAGCTTTCTTT
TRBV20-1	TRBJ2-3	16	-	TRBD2	CSARRLAGGSADTQYF	TGCAGTGCTAGGCGACTAGCGGGAGGTAGCGCAGATACGCAGTATTTT
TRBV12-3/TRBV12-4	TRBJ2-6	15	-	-	CASRNREPGANVLTF	TGTGCCAGCAGAAACAGGGAACCTGGGGCCAACGTCCTGACTTTC
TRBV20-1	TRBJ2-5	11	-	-	CSALHQETQYF	TGCAGTGCCCTTCACCAAGAGACCCAGTACTTC
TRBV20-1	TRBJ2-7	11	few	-	CSARLVYEQYF	TGCAGTGCTCGTTTGGTCTACGAGCAGTACTTC
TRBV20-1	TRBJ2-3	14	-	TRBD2	CSADYETGGYTQYF	TGCAGTGCCGATTACGAAACGGGAGGTTATACGCAGTATTTT
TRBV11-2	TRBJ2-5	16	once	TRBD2	CASSLGLAGNQETQYF	TGTGCCAGCAGCTTAGGACTAGCGGGGAACCAAGAGACCCAGTACTTC
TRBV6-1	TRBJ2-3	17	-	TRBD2	CASSDLAGSPGTDTQYF	TGTGCCAGCAGTGATCTAGCGGGATCCCCCGGCACAGATACGCAGTATTTT
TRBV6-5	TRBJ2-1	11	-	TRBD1	CASSRGLEQFF	TGTGCCAGCAGCAGGGGGCTTGAGCAGTTCTTC
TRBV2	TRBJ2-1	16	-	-	CASSEVGGKTYNEQFF	TGTGCCAGCAGTGAAGTAGGGGGGAAAACCTACAATGAGCAGTTCTTC
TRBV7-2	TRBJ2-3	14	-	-	CASSLTPSPDTQYF	TGTGCCAGCAGCTTAACCCCCAGCCCAGATACGCAGTATTTT
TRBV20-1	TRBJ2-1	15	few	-	CSARDLGGILNEQFF	TGCAGTGCTAGAGATCTTGGCGGGATATTAAATGAGCAGTTCTTC
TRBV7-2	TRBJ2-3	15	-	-	CASSLQSERTDTQYF	TGTGCCAGCAGCTTACAGAGCGAGCGCACAGATACGCAGTATTTT
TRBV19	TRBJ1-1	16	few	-	CASSIDPGRMNTEAFF	TGTGCCAGTAGTATAGACCCGGGACGGATGAACACTGAAGCTTTCTTT
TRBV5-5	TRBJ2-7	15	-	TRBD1	CASSTDRTKTYEQYF	TGTGCCAGCAGCACGGACAGGACGAAGACATACGAGCAGTACTTC
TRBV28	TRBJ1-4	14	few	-	CASSLQGLIEKLFF	TGTGCCAGCAGTTTACAGGGCCTAATTGAAAAACTGTTTTTT
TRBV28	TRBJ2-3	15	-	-	CASTPAGTSTDTQYF	TGTGCCAGCACCCCCGCCGGGACTAGCACAGATACGCAGTATTTT
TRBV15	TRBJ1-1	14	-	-	CATSRYTGDTEAFF	TGTGCCACCAGCAGGTATACGGGGGACACTGAAGCTTTCTTT
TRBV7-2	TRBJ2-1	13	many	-	CASSLRLGDEQFF	TGTGCCAGCAGCTTAAGGCTCGGCGATGAGCAGTTCTTC
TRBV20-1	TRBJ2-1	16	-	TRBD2	CSARGSGGINNNEQFF	TGCAGTGCTAGAGGGAGCGGGGGGATTAATAACAATGAGCAGTTCTTC
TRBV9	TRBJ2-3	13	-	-	CASSDFLASTQYF	TGTGCCAGCAGCGATTTTCTAGCTTCTACGCAGTATTTT
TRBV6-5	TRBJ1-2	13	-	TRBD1	CASSQQGKYGYTF	TGTGCCAGCAGCCAACAGGGGAAGTATGGCTACACCTTC
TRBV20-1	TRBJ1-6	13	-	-	CSARNRLNSPLHF	TGCAGTGCTAGAAACAGGTTGAATTCACCCCTCCACTTT
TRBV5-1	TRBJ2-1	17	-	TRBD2	CASSLGGLAGAQNEQFF	TGCGCCAGCAGCTTGGGGGGACTAGCGGGAGCCCAAAATGAGCAGTTCTTC
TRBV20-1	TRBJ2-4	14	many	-	CSAPDRLAKNIQYF	TGCAGTGCGCCGGACAGATTAGCCAAAAACATTCAGTACTTC
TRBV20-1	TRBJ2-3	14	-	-	CSAMDKAPPDTQNF	TGCAGTGCCATGGATAAAGCCCCCCCAGATACGCAGAATTTT
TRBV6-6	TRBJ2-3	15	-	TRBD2	CASSRLAVEGDTQYF	TGTGCCAGCAGTCGACTAGCGGTAGAAGGGGATACGCAGTATTTT
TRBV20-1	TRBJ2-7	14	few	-	CSARLNRAVNEQYF	TGCAGTGCTAGATTAAACAGGGCGGTAAACGAGCAGTACTTC
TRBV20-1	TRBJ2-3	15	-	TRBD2	CSARSSGESTDTQYF	TGCAGTGCTAGGTCTAGCGGGGAGAGCACAGATACGCAGTATTTT
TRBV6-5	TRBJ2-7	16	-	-	CASSYSRPPTSYEQYF	TGTGCCAGCAGTTACTCGCGGCCCCCGACCTCCTACGAGCAGTACTTC
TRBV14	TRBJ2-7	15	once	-	CASSEVPGLGPEQYF	TGTGCCAGCAGCGAAGTCCCGGGCCTTGGCCCCGAGCAGTACTTC
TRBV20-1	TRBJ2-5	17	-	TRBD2	CSARDLLTSALGETQYF	TGCAGTGCTAGAGATCTCCTGACTAGCGCCCTTGGTGAGACCCAGTACTTC
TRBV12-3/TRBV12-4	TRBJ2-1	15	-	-	CATSSQGRTYNEQFF	TGTGCCACCAGTTCTCAGGGGAGGACCTACAATGAGCAGTTCTTC
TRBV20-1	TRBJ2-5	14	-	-	CSGGVVGGRETQYF	TGCAGTGGGGGGGTTGTCGGTGGACGAGAGACCCAGTACTTC
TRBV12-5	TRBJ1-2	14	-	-	CASALKQRPYGYTF	TGTGCTAGTGCCCTGAAACAGAGACCCTATGGCTACACCTTC
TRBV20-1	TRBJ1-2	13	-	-	CSARDTGSYGYTF	TGCAGTGCTAGGGACACGGGATCCTATGGCTACACCTTC
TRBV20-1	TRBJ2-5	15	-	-	CSANDYRILQETQYF	TGCAGTGCTAACGATTACCGGATCCTTCAAGAGACCCAGTACTTC
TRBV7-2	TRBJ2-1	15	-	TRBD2	CASSLAAGGYNEQFF	TGTGCCAGCAGCTTAGCAGCGGGAGGATACAATGAGCAGTTCTTC